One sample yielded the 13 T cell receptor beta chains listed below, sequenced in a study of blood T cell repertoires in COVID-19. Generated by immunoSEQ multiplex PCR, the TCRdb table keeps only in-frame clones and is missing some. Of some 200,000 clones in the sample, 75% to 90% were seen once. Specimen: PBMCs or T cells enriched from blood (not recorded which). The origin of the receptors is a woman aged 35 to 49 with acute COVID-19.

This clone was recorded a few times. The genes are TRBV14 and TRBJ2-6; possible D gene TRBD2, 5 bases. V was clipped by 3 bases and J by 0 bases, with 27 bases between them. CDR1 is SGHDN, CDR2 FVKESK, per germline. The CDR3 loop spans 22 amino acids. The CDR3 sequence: CASSHSPALRPEDFSGANVLTF. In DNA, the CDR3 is TGTGCCAGCAGCCACTCACCGGCCCTTCGCCCCGAGGACTTCTCTGGGGCCAACGTCCTGACTTTC.

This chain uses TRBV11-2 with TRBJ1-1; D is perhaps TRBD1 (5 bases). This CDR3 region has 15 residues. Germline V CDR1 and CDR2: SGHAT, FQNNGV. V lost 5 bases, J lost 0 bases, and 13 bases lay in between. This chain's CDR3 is CASSPPGYLNTEAFF. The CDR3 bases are TGTGCCAGCAGCCCTCCAGGGTATTTGAACACTGAAGCTTTCTTT.

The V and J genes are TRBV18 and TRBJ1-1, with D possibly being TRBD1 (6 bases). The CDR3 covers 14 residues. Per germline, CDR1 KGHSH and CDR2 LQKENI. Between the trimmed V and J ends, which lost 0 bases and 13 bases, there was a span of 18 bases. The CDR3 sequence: CASSPPSYREIVFF. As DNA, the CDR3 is TGTGCCAGCTCACCACCGAGTTACAGGGAGATAGTTTTCTTT.

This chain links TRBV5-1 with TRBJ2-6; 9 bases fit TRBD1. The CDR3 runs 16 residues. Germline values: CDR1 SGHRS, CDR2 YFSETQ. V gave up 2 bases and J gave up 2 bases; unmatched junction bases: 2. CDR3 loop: CASSFNRGPGANVLTF. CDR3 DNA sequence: TGCGCCAGCAGCTTTAACAGGGGGCCTGGGGCCAACGTCCTGACTTTC.

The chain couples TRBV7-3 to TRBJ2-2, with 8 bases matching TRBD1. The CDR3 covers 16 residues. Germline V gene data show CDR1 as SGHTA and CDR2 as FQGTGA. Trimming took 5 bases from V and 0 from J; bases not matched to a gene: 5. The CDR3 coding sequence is TGTGCCAGCAGCGCCCTGGACAGGGCGAACACCGGGGAGCTGTTTTTT. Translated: CASSALDRANTGELFF.

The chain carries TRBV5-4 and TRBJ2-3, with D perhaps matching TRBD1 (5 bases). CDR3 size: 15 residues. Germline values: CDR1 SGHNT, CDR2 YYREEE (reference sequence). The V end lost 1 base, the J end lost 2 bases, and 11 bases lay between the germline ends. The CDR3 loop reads CASSLSQGNTDTQYF. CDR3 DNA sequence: TGTGCCAGCAGCTTGAGCCAGGGTAACACAGATACGCAGTATTTT.

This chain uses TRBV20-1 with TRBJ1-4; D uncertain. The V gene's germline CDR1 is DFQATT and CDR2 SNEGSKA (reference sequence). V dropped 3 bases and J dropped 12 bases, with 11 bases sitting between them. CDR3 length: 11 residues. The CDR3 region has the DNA TGCAGTGCTAGCTACGGGGTGGAACTGTTTTTT. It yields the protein CSASYGVELFF.

This CDR3 reads CASRGEDPTEAFF. The DNA for the CDR3 is TGTGCCAGCAGGGGGGAGGACCCCACTGAAGCTTTCTTT. The chain carries TRBV9 and TRBJ1-1; D is perhaps TRBD1 (5 bases). Germline assignment: CDR1 SGDLS and CDR2 YYNGEE. V was cut by 5 bases and J by 4 bases, with 12 bases left in between. The CDR3 runs 13 residues.

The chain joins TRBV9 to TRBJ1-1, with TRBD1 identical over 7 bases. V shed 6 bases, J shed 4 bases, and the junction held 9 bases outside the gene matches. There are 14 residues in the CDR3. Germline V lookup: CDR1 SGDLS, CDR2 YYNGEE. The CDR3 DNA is TGTGCCAGCACCCCCACGAGGGGGCCCACTGAAGCTTTCTTT. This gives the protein CASTPTRGPTEAFF.

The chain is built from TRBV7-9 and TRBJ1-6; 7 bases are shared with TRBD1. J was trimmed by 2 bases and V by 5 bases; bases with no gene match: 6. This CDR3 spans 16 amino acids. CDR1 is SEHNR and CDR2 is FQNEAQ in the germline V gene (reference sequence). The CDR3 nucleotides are TGTGCCAGCAGCCTCCCGGGACAGACCTATAATTCACCCCTCCACTTT. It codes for CASSLPGQTYNSPLHF.

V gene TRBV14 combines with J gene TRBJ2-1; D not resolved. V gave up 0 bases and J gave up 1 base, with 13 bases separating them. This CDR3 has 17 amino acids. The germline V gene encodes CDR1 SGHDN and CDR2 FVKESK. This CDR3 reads CASSQDREYRSYNEQFF. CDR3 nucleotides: TGTGCCAGCAGCCAAGATCGCGAGTACAGATCCTACAATGAGCAGTTCTTC.

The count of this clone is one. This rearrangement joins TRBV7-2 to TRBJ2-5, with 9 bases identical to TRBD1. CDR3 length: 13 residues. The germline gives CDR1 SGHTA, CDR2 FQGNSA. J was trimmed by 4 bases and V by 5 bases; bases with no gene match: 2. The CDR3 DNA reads TGTGCCAGCAGCGCGGGACAGGGAGAGACCCAGTACTTC. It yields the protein CASSAGQGETQYF.

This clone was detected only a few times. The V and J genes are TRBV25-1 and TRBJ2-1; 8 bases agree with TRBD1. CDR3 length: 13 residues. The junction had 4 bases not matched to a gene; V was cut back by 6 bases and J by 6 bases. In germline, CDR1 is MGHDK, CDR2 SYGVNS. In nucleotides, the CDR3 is TGTGCCAGCAGGACAGGGGTAGGCAATGAGCAGTTCTTC. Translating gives CASRTGVGNEQFF.